These T cell receptor beta chains were read from a single sample in a study of T cells after yellow fever vaccination. MiXCR, applied by TCRdb to the 5' RACE reads, yields one record per CDR3 protein. The sample consists of approximately 300,000 distinct CDR3 sequences, around 10% of them appearing once. The input for sequencing was CD4+ T cells sorted from PBMCs, taken 45 days after the yellow fever booster vaccination. Receptor source: a man aged 18 to 35 who received the YFV17D yellow fever vaccine. CDR3s include the opening cysteine and the closing phenylalanine or tryptophan. Fields, in order: clone size, J gene, D gene, V gene, CDR3 length, CDR3 protein, CDR3 DNA. D genes are given only for firm matches. Clone sizes are given selectively: once, few, many, or a class where the clone is expanded.

few	TRBJ1-1	NA	TRBV12-3/TRBV12-4	14	CASRSFGANTEAFF	TGTGCCAGCCGATCTTTCGGGGCTAACACTGAAGCTTTCTTT
few	TRBJ2-4	NA	TRBV2	15	CASSRDPGAKNIQYF	TGTGCCAGCAGCCGGGACCCGGGAGCCAAAAACATTCAGTACTTC
once	TRBJ2-3	TRBD1	TRBV6-5	15	CASSYSPGQGDTQYF	TGTGCCAGCAGTTACTCCCCGGGACAGGGAGATACGCAGTATTTT
many	TRBJ1-2	NA	TRBV5-4	13	CASGLLGLYGYTF	TGTGCCAGCGGCCTACTCGGGCTCTATGGCTACACCTTC
few	TRBJ2-7	TRBD1	TRBV5-1	14	CASSSVDRVWEQYF	TGCGCCAGCAGCTCCGTTGACAGGGTCTGGGAGCAGTACTTC
NA	TRBJ1-5	TRBD1	TRBV30	14	CASTGVNGNQPQHF	TGTGCCAGTACAGGGGTAAACGGCAATCAGCCCCAGCATTTT
many	TRBJ2-3	NA	TRBV4-3	12	CASSQRRSEQYF	TGCGCCAGCAGCCAAAGGAGGAGTGAGCAGTATTTT
few	TRBJ2-3	TRBD2	TRBV7-8	15	CASSPRLADPDTQYF	TGTGCCAGCAGCCCTCGACTAGCGGACCCAGATACGCAGTATTTT
many	TRBJ2-1	TRBD1	TRBV9	13	CASNGQGYNEQFF	TGTGCCAGCAACGGACAGGGCTACAATGAGCAGTTCTTC
many	TRBJ2-1	TRBD1	TRBV7-2	18	CASSLGRDRASFYNEQFF	TGTGCCAGCAGCTTGGGCCGGGACAGGGCCTCCTTCTACAATGAGCAGTTCTTC
few	TRBJ1-1	NA	TRBV24-1	12	CATSDLEGQAFF	TGTGCCACCAGTGATTTAGAGGGGCAAGCTTTCTTT